This TCR beta chain came from a study of T cell repertoires in cytomegalovirus infection. Study summary: Indicated by public TCR beta signatures were CMV infection and matching HLA type. Overall study results and limits: HLA-C-restricted CMV clonotypes gave the most frequent clonotype in two of eight donors. Summed public TCR beta family frequency identified CMV carriers bearing the relevant HLA.

This clonotype was observed a handful of times. Its specificity is not known. TCRdb used MiXCR to reprocess the reads, holding one entry per CDR3 protein. Counted here are about 51,000 distinct CDR3 sequences, about 18% occurring once; the ten biggest clones make up 26%. V lost 6 bases, J lost 3 bases, and 11 bases lay in between. CDR3 length: 14 residues. The source of this sequence is a human donor in good health (CMV status not recorded). Some clones in this sample may be carry-over from other donors' samples. This rearrangement joins TRBV12-3 or TRBV12-4 to TRBJ2-2, with D uncertain. The material was CD8+ T cells from cultured PBMCs, obtained from culture after CMV antigen stimulation. The CDR3 DNA sequence: TGTGCCAGCAGCCCCTTGGGTTACACCGGGGAGCTGTTTTTT. This encodes CASSPLGYTGELFF.